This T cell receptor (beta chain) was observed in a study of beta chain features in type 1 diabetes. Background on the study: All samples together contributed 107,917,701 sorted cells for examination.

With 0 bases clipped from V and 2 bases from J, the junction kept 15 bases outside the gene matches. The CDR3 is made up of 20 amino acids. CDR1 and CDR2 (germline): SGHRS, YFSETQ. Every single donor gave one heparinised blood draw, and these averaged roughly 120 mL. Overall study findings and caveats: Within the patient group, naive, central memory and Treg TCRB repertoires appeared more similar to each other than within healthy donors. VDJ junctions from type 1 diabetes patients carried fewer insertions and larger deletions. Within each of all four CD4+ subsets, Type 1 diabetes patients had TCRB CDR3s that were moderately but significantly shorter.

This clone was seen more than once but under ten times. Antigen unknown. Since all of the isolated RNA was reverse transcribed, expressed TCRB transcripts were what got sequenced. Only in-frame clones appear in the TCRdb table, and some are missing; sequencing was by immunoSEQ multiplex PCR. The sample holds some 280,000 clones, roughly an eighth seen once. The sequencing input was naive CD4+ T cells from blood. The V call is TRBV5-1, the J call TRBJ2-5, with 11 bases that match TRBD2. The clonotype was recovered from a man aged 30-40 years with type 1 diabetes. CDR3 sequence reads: CASSLAPSASGRSPQETQYF. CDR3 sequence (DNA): TGCGCCAGCAGCTTGGCCCCCTCTGCTAGCGGGAGGTCGCCTCAAGAGACCCAGTACTTC.